A selection of T cell receptor beta chains follows, all from one sample in a study of CD8+ T cells in alopecia areata. Sequenced by immunoSEQ multiplex PCR; TCRdb stores in-frame clones only, minus some. The sample lists around 270,000 clones, about three fifths occurring once. The sequencing used CD4+ T cells sorted from blood, collected at week 24, from a patient treated with tofacitinib. The receptors stem from a human donor with alopecia areata. The CDR3 runs from the conserved cysteine through the conserved F or W. A D gene is named only where the DNA matches it firmly. Size tells how often a clone was seen (once, few, many) or the class of an expanded clone, and some rows leave it out.

length,D,size,V,J,CDR3,DNA
11,NA,few,TRBV2,TRBJ1-1,CASRADSFAFF,TGTGCCAGCAGGGCCGACAGTTTTGCTTTCTTT
14,NA,NA,TRBV29-1,TRBJ2-7,CSASPRGSSFEQYF,TGCAGCGCCTCACCCAGGGGTTCATCGTTCGAGCAGTACTTC
13,NA,NA,TRBV14,TRBJ2-3,CASSQGSWDTQYF,TGTGCCAGCAGCCAGGGATCGTGGGATACGCAGTATTTT
13,TRBD1,few,TRBV29-1,TRBJ2-7,CSVAAQGAYEQYF,TGCAGCGTTGCTGCACAGGGGGCCTACGAGCAGTACTTC
13,TRBD1,once,TRBV28,TRBJ2-7,CASILGTGYEQYF,TGTGCCAGCATCCTCGGGACAGGCTACGAGCAGTACTTC
14,NA,NA,TRBV29-1,TRBJ1-1,CSVEIGGGGTEAFF,TGCAGCGTTGAAATAGGGGGGGGCGGCACTGAAGCTTTCTTT
14,NA,NA,TRBV7-2,TRBJ2-1,CASSLWGPNNEQFF,TGTGCCAGCAGCTTATGGGGGCCGAACAATGAGCAGTTCTTC
12,TRBD2,few,TRBV29-1,TRBJ2-5,CSVSSGQETQYF,TGCAGCGTTTCTAGCGGCCAAGAGACCCAGTACTTC
13,NA,NA,TRBV10-3,TRBJ2-7,CAIGGAPAGEQYF,TGTGCCATCGGAGGGGCGCCTGCTGGCGAACAGTACTTC
11,NA,NA,TRBV29-1,TRBJ2-5,CSALGQETQYF,TGCAGTGCTCTAGGCCAGGAGACCCAGTACTTC
14,NA,few,TRBV28,TRBJ2-1,CATYAGQLYNEQFF,TGTGCCACCTACGCCGGACAGCTGTACAATGAGCAGTTCTTC
11,NA,NA,TRBV20-1,TRBJ2-3,CSLLHTDTQYF,TGCAGTCTCCTCCACACAGATACGCAGTATTTT
13,NA,NA,TRBV12-5,TRBJ2-1,CASGSTRVNEQFF,TGTGCTAGTGGCTCCACCAGGGTTAATGAGCAGTTCTTC
12,NA,NA,TRBV29-1,TRBJ2-5,CSVVTGQETQYF,TGCAGCGTTGTAACGGGCCAAGAGACCCAGTACTTC
15,TRBD1,NA,TRBV5-1,TRBJ2-3,CASSLHRQGTDTQYF,TGCGCCAGCAGCCTGCACCGACAGGGGACAGATACGCAGTATTTT
13,NA,NA,TRBV30,TRBJ2-5,CAWSVHGGETQYF,TGTGCCTGGAGTGTACACGGGGGAGAGACCCAGTACTTC
14,NA,few,TRBV29-1,TRBJ2-4,CSVGGLHIGNIQYF,TGCAGCGTTGGGGGGCTGCACATAGGGAACATTCAGTACTTC
13,TRBD1,NA,TRBV6-1,TRBJ1-2,CASSEAARGYYTF,TGTGCCAGCAGTGAAGCCGCCAGGGGGTACTACACCTTC
15,TRBD1,NA,TRBV28,TRBJ2-2,CASRETGFDTGELFF,TGTGCCAGCAGGGAGACAGGGTTCGACACCGGGGAGCTGTTTTTT
13,NA,few,TRBV30,TRBJ2-1,CAWSVRISNEQFF,TGTGCCTGGAGTGTAAGGATCTCCAATGAGCAGTTCTTC
14,NA,NA,TRBV27,TRBJ2-3,CASSDQPITDTQYF,TGTGCCAGCAGCGATCAACCGATCACAGATACGCAGTATTTT
14,NA,few,TRBV7-8,TRBJ2-7,CASSLGTRGELQYF,TGTGCCAGCAGCTTAGGGACTCGTGGGGAGCTGCAGTACTTC
15,NA,NA,TRBV14,TRBJ1-5,CASSQVSKGHQPQHF,TGTGCCAGCAGCCAAGTTTCAAAGGGTCATCAGCCCCAGCATTTT